The 31 T cell receptor beta chains presented below share a single source sample, sequenced in a study of T cells expressing NK-cell markers. TCRdb reprocessed the 5' RACE reads and stores each CDR3 protein as one record, lacking DNA. This sample's clone table lists some 410,000 distinct CDR3 sequences. Sequencing used blood T cells: a sorted CD56 or NKG2C T cell subset, CD4+ or CD8+ T cells, or bulk PBMC T cells (not recorded which). The receptor source for this set is a woman between 18 and 70 years old in good health.

The chain combines TRBV14 with TRBJ1-1. CDR3 size: 11 residues. Germline V lookup: CDR1 SGHDN, CDR2 FVKESK. The CDR3 loop reads CASSQEFQAFF.

The rearrangement links TRBV20-1 to TRBJ2-7. CDR1 DFQATT and CDR2 SNEGSKA come from the germline V gene (reference sequence). The CDR3 is 13 amino acids. CDR3 sequence: CSAIVRGRYEQYF.

The chain joins TRBV6-1 to TRBJ2-3; TCRdb's D call, TRBD2, is unchecked because there is no DNA. The CDR3 is 15 residues long. Germline-derived CDR1 and CDR2 are MNHNS and SASEGT. Here the CDR3 reads CASREGRISTDTQYF.

This chain connects TRBV6-1 to TRBJ1-5; TCRdb reports TRBD1, a call that lacks DNA to check it against. Germline CDR1 is MNHNS and CDR2 is SASEGT. The CDR3 sequence is 15 residues long. CDR3 sequence reads: CASTEGQGPDQPQHF.

The chain couples TRBV20-1 to TRBJ2-1; the TRBD1 assignment by TCRdb is unverifiable without DNA. CDR1 and CDR2 from the germline V gene are DFQATT and SNEGSKA (reference sequence). The CDR3 has 15 residues. The CDR3 sequence is CSARDTAYPGYERFF.

The chain is built from TRBV6-2 or TRBV6-3 and TRBJ1-4. From germline, CDR1 is MNHEY and CDR2 SVGEGT. This CDR3 comprises 14 residues. The CDR3 spells CASNKGLLNEKLFF.

The chain carries TRBV12-3 or TRBV12-4 and TRBJ2-1; TCRdb proposes TRBD2, but this gene call is untestable without DNA. This CDR3 has 14 residues. This CDR3 reads CASKEREMVNEQFF.

The chain employs TRBV7-9 and TRBJ2-7; TCRdb designates TRBD2, a call that cannot be tested without DNA. Per the germline V gene, CDR1 is SEHNR and CDR2 is FQNEAQ (reference sequence). The CDR3 sequence is 15 residues long. This CDR3 is CASRDSGQISYEQYF. Together with reference TRBV7-9 and TRBJ2-7, the CDR3 gives the full variable domain: DTGVSQNPRHKITKRGQNVTFRCDPISEHNRLYWYRQTLGQGPEFLTYFQNEAQLEKSRLLSDRFSAERPKGSFSTLEIQRTEQGDSAMYLCASRDSGQISYEQYFGPGTRLTVT.

The V and J genes are TRBV5-1 and TRBJ2-2; TCRdb calls TRBD2, which cannot be checked without DNA. The CDR3 consists of 16 residues. CDR1 and CDR2 (germline): SGHRS, YFSETQ. The CDR3 loop reads CASSSLAGKPAGELFF.

This chain uses TRBV18 with TRBJ1-4. Per the germline V gene, CDR1 is KGHSH and CDR2 is LQKENI. The CDR3 has 17 residues. This CDR3 reads CASSPGIGAPGGEKLFF. Combining the CDR3 with reference TRBV18 and TRBJ1-4 gives the whole variable domain NAGVMQNPRHLVRRRGQEARLRCSPMKGHSHVYWYRQLPEEGLKFMVYLQKENIIDESGMPKERFSAEFPKEGPSILRIQQVVRGDSAAYFCASSPGIGAPGGEKLFFGSGTQLSVL.

V gene TRBV12-3 or TRBV12-4 combines with J gene TRBJ1-6; the D call of TRBD1 rests on TCRdb alone, since no DNA is present to check it. The CDR3 runs to 15 residues. CDR3 sequence: CASSPQTGANSPLHF.

The V gene is TRBV27, the J gene TRBJ2-5. The germline CDR1 and CDR2 sequences are MNHEY and SMNVEV (reference sequence). This CDR3 is 14 amino acids long. This CDR3 reads CASSLFPVQETQYF.

This chain connects TRBV30 to TRBJ1-1. CDR1 is GTSNPN and CDR2 is SVGIG in the germline V gene (reference sequence). There are 13 residues in the CDR3. The CDR3: CAWRANMNTEAFF.

V is TRBV7-2 and J is TRBJ2-1. This CDR3 region has 15 residues. Per germline, CDR1 SGHTA and CDR2 FQGNSA. The CDR3 is CASSARPFSYNEQFF. The whole variable domain, filled in from reference TRBV7-2 and TRBJ2-1, reads GAGVSQSPSNKVTEKGKDVELRCDPISGHTALYWYRQSLGQGLEFLIYFQGNSAPDKSGLPSDRFSAERTGGSVSTLTIQRTQQEDSAVYLCASSARPFSYNEQFFGPGTRLTVL.

The genes are TRBV4-3 and TRBJ2-1; there is no DNA to check the TCRdb D call of TRBD2. Germline V CDR1 and CDR2: LGHNA, YSLEER. The CDR3 totals 15 residues. This chain's CDR3 is CASSPASGLANEQFF.

The CDR3 spells CASSLAGGVNQPQHF. The rearrangement joins TRBV5-1 to TRBJ1-5; the D gene TCRdb calls, TRBD1, cannot be checked with no DNA. CDR1 and CDR2 (germline): SGHRS, YFSETQ. This CDR3 spans 15 amino acids.

This chain connects TRBV7-2 to TRBJ1-4. CDR1 is SGHTA, CDR2 FQGNSA, per germline. The CDR3 sequence is 15 residues long. The CDR3 loop reads CASSLGLGANEKLFF.

The chain joins TRBV20-1 to TRBJ2-1; TCRdb picks TRBD1, but there is no DNA to check that call. CDR1 is DFQATT, CDR2 SNEGSKA, per germline (reference sequence). The CDR3 has 13 amino acids. CDR3 in amino acids: CSAKGTDYNEQFF.

The rearrangement links TRBV6-1 to TRBJ1-1; with no DNA, the TCRdb D assignment of TRBD1 cannot be verified. Germline CDR1 MNHNS, CDR2 SASEGT. The CDR3 is 13 residues long. This CDR3 is CASRGQVNTEAFF.

This sequence joins TRBV5-5 and TRBJ2-7; TCRdb's D gene call, TRBD2, goes unchecked for lack of DNA. The CDR3 contains 14 residues. Germline V gene sequence: CDR1 SGHKS, CDR2 YYEKEE (reference sequence). CDR3 amino acids: CASSPGTRLYEQYF.

J is TRBJ2-1 and V is TRBV4-3; TCRdb gives TRBD1 as the D gene, but with no DNA this cannot be confirmed. The germline V gene has CDR1 LGHNA and CDR2 YSLEER. The CDR3 runs 17 residues. The CDR3 loop reads CASSQDLGDRAINEQFF.

The chain combines TRBV27 with TRBJ2-1; lacking DNA, the TRBD1 call made by TCRdb goes unchecked. The CDR3 contains 17 residues. Germline CDR1 and CDR2: MNHEY and SMNVEV (reference sequence). Here the CDR3 reads CASSFYGGAAVVTEQFF.

The chain joins TRBV4-3 to TRBJ2-6. The germline CDR1 and CDR2 sequences are LGHNA and YSLEER. This CDR3 is built from 16 residues. The CDR3 protein is CASSQDVGSGANVLTF.

The chain is built from TRBV30 and TRBJ2-1; TCRdb designates TRBD2, a call that cannot be tested without DNA. Germline V gene lookup returns CDR1 GTSNPN and CDR2 SVGIG (reference sequence). The CDR3 is 11 residues long. The CDR3 loop reads CAWRRAGERFF.

The genes are TRBV4-3 and TRBJ2-2; the D call of TRBD1 rests on TCRdb alone, since no DNA is present to check it. CDR3 length equals 12 residues. In germline, CDR1 is LGHNA, CDR2 YSLEER. CDR3 amino acids: CASSQGGRELFF.

The chain couples TRBV5-1 to TRBJ2-1; the TCRdb D gene call, TRBD2, has no DNA to confirm it. Germline loops: CDR1 SGHRS, CDR2 YFSETQ. CDR3 size: 17 residues. CDR3 sequence reads: CASSLLGLPSSYNEQFF.

The chain is built from TRBV7-2 and TRBJ2-2; TCRdb's D gene call, TRBD2, goes unchecked for lack of DNA. The germline V gene has CDR1 SGHTA and CDR2 FQGNSA. The CDR3 sequence is 15 residues long. CDR3 residues: CASSRVAGGSGELFF.

The V gene is TRBV4-2, the J gene TRBJ2-7; the TCRdb D gene call, TRBD1, has no DNA to confirm it. From germline, CDR1 is LGHNA and CDR2 YNFKEQ. This CDR3 is 14 amino acids long. CDR3 sequence: CASSQVGAGDEQYF.

V and J are TRBV14 and TRBJ2-5; the TRBD1 assignment by TCRdb is unverifiable without DNA. In germline, CDR1 is SGHDN, CDR2 FVKESK. This CDR3 has 16 amino acids. CDR3 sequence: CASSQDRDRAGETQYF.

The rearrangement uses TRBV18 and TRBJ2-7; no DNA is available, so the TRBD1 call from TCRdb remains unchecked. CDR3 length: 13 amino acids. Per germline, CDR1 KGHSH and CDR2 LQKENI. CDR3 sequence: CASSPRGNYEQYF.

The genes are TRBV5-5 and TRBJ1-3; checking the TCRdb D call of TRBD1 is not possible without DNA. The CDR3 runs 15 residues. Germline lookup yields CDR1 SGHKS and CDR2 YYEKEE (reference sequence). CDR3 region: CASSLESNRGTTIYF.